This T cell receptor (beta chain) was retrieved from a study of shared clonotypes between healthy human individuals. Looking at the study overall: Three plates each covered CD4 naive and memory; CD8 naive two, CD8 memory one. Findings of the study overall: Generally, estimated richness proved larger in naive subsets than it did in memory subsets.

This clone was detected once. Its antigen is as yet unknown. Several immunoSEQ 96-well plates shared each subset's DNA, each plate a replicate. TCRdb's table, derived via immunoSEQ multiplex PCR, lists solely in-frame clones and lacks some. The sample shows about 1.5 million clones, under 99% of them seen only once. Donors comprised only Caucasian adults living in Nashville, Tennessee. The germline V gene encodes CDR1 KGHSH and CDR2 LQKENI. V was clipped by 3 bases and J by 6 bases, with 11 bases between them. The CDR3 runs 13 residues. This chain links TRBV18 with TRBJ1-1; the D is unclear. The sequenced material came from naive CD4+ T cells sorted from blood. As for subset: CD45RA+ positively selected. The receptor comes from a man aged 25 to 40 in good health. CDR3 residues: CASSPSGTAEAFF. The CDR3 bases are TGTGCCAGCTCACCGTCGGGAACAGCTGAAGCTTTCTTT. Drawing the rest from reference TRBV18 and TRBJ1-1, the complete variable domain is NAGVMQNPRHLVRRRGQEARLRCSPMKGHSHVYWYRQLPEEGLKFMVYLQKENIIDESGMPKERFSAEFPKEGPSILRIQQVVRGDSAAYFCASSPSGTAEAFFGQGTRLTVV.